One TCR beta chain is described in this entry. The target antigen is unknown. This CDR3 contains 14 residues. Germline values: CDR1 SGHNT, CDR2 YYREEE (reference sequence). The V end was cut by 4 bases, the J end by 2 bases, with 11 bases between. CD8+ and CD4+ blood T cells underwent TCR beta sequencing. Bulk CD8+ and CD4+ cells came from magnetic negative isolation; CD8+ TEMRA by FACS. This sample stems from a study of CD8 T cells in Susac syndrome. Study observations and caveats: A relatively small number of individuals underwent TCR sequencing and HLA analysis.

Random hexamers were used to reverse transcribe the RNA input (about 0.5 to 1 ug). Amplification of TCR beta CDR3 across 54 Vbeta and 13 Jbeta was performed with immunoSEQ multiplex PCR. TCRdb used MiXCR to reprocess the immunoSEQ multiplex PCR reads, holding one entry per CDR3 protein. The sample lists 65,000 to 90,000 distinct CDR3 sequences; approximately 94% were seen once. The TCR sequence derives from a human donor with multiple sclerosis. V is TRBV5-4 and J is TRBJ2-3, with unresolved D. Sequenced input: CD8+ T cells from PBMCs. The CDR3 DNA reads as TGTGCCAGCAGCCAACACTGGGACACAGATACGCAGTATTTT. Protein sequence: CASSQHWDTDTQYF.